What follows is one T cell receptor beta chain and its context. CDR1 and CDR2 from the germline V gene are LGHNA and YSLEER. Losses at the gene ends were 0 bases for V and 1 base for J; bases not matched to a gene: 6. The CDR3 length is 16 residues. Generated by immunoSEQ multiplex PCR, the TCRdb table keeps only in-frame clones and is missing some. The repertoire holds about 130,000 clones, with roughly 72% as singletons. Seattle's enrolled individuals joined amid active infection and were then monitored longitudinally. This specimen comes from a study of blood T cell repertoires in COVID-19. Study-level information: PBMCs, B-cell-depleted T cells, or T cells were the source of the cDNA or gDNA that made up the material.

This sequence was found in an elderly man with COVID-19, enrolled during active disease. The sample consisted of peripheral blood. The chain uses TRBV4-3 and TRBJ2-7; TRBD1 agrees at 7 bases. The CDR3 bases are TGCGCCAGCAGCCAAGATGTAGAGACAGGGTCCTACGAGCAGTACTTC. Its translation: CASSQDVETGSYEQYF.